The clone carrying this TCR beta chain has at least ten counts. This sample's time point: pre-sensitization, week 0. Treatment described: therapeutic diphenylcyclopropenone sensitization with weekly scalp DPC. J lost 4 bases, V lost 0 bases, and 11 bases had no gene match. This CDR3 spans 19 amino acids. CDR1 is WNHNN, CDR2 SYGVQD, per germline (reference sequence). TCRdb used MiXCR to reprocess the RACE reads, holding one entry per CDR3 protein. The sample lists about 68,000 distinct CDR3 sequences; approximately 10% were seen once. The source of the sample is a study of human T cells and chemical hapten exposure.

The gene calls are TRBV10-1 and TRBJ2-7; 14 bases align to TRBD2. The sample here was whole blood, taken in connection with sensitization to the hapten diphenylcyclopropenone (DPC). This clonotype was obtained from a woman aged 45-65 years with alopecia areata. Some clones in this sample may be carry-over from other donors' samples. The CDR3 reads CASSESPPGTSGSVYEQYF. The DNA of the CDR3 is TGCGCCAGCAGTGAGTCCCCCCCTGGGACTAGCGGGAGTGTATACGAGCAGTACTTC.